These T cell receptor beta chains were read from a single sample in a study of OX40 agonist ivuxolimab in advanced cancers. TCRdb's table, derived via immunoSEQ multiplex PCR, lists solely in-frame clones and lacks some. Found here are fewer than 100,000 clones, approximately 80% of them singletons; the top ten hold roughly 1.5%. This specimen was CD4+ or CD8+ T cells sorted from blood, taken in a trial of the OX40 agonist ivuxolimab. Source of these receptors: an adult with an advanced solid tumor such as melanoma, head and neck, liver or kidney cancer. Both conserved end residues are part of each CDR3. A D gene is named only where the DNA matches it firmly. Only part of the rows carry a size: once, few, many, or a class if the clone is expanded.

abundance	d_gene	j_gene	v_gene	CDR3nt	CDR3aa
NA	TRBD2	TRBJ2-5	TRBV7-2	TGTGCCAGCACCTCAAGCGGGAGCCAAGAGACCCAGTACTTC	CASTSSGSQETQYF
NA	NA	TRBJ1-1	TRBV28	TGTGCCAGCAGTATGACAGGCGCTGAAGCTTTCTTT	CASSMTGAEAFF
NA	NA	TRBJ1-2	TRBV7-2	TGTGCCAGCACCGTGTCCGGGACAAGACCTTATGGCTACACCTTC	CASTVSGTRPYGYTF
once	TRBD2	TRBJ2-1	TRBV9	TGTGCCAGCAGCAAGACTAGCGGGAGGAATGAGCAGTTCTTC	CASSKTSGRNEQFF
NA	TRBD2	TRBJ2-7	TRBV30	TGTGCCTGGAGTGACGGACTAGCGGGAGTTATCGTGTTACCCTACGAGCAGTACTTC	CAWSDGLAGVIVLPYEQYF
NA	NA	TRBJ2-7	TRBV5-4	TGTGCCAGCAGCGTGGGCAGGCCGAACTACGAGCAGTACTTC	CASSVGRPNYEQYF
NA	NA	TRBJ2-5	TRBV18	TGTGCCAGCTCGACGGGTCAACAAGAGACCCAGTACTTC	CASSTGQQETQYF
NA	TRBD1	TRBJ2-2	TRBV19	TGTGCCAGTACAGCGACAGGGGACACCGGGGAGCTGTTTTTT	CASTATGDTGELFF
NA	TRBD1	TRBJ2-7	TRBV6-6	TGTGCCAGCACAAACCCCCCGGGACAGGGGGAGGAGCAGTACTTC	CASTNPPGQGEEQYF
NA	TRBD2	TRBJ2-1	TRBV7-9	TGTGCCAGCAGCTTAGGACTAGCGGGGGTCAATGAGCAGTTCTTC	CASSLGLAGVNEQFF
NA	TRBD2	TRBJ2-7	TRBV5-1	TGCGCCAGCAGCCGACTAGCGGGAGGGCCCCACGAGCAGTACTTC	CASSRLAGGPHEQYF
NA	TRBD2	TRBJ2-1	TRBV6-1	TGTGCCAGCAGTGAAGCGGGACTAGCGGGATGGTACAATGAGCAGTTCTTC	CASSEAGLAGWYNEQFF
NA	NA	TRBJ1-1	TRBV7-9	TGTGCCAGCAGCCCGCCCCCTAACACTGAAGCTTTCTTT	CASSPPPNTEAFF
NA	NA	TRBJ2-2	TRBV7-2	TGTGCCAGCAGCTTAGACGGCCAGGGGGAGCTGTTTTTT	CASSLDGQGELFF
NA	NA	TRBJ2-5	TRBV5-4	TGTGCCAGCAGCTCTAACAGAGCAGAGACCCAGTACTTC	CASSSNRAETQYF
NA	NA	TRBJ1-6	TRBV14	TGTGCCAGCAGCCGAGCTCAGGGTGGTCATTCACCCCTCCACTTT	CASSRAQGGHSPLHF
NA	TRBD2	TRBJ2-2	TRBV5-1	TGCGCCAGCAGCTTTCAAGCGGGGGTGAACACCGGGGAGCTGTTTTTT	CASSFQAGVNTGELFF
once	NA	TRBJ2-3	TRBV5-4	TGTGCCAGCAGCTTTCCAAAAGATACGCAGTATTTT	CASSFPKDTQYF
few	NA	TRBJ2-7	TRBV27	TGTGCCACCCGGAGGAAGACAGGCTCCTACGAGCAGTACTTC	CATRRKTGSYEQYF
NA	NA	TRBJ1-1	TRBV19	TGTGCCAGTAGTACAGGGAGCAGGATTGCCACTGAAGCTTTCTTT	CASSTGSRIATEAFF
NA	TRBD1	TRBJ2-2	TRBV7-3	TGTGCCAGCAGCTTAAGACAGGGTAGCACCGGGGAGCTGTTTTTT	CASSLRQGSTGELFF
NA	NA	TRBJ2-3	TRBV6-4	TGTGCCAGCAGTGACAGAAAACAGGTGGCGCAGTATTTT	CASSDRKQVAQYF
few	TRBD1	TRBJ1-6	TRBV6-5	TGTGCCAGCAGTTGGGCCGGGACAGCAGATTCACCCCTCCACTTT	CASSWAGTADSPLHF
NA	TRBD1	TRBJ2-2	TRBV19	TGTGCCAGTCGAGAGGGACAGGGGGCGGGCGGGGAGCTGTTTTTT	CASREGQGAGGELFF
once	NA	TRBJ1-6	TRBV4-3	TGCGCCAGCAGCCAAGAAAGTCGGGGGATTTCACCCCTCCACTTT	CASSQESRGISPLHF
NA	TRBD2	TRBJ2-1	TRBV7-3	TGTGCCAGCAGCTCCCCCGGGGGGGCAAGTGAGCAGTTCTTC	CASSSPGGASEQFF
NA	NA	TRBJ1-4	TRBV28	TGTGCCATTACCGGGACCGGTGAAAAACTGTTTTTT	CAITGTGEKLFF
NA	NA	TRBJ1-1	TRBV29-1	TGCAGCGTTGAGGCAGTCCAATTCACTGAAGCTTTCTTT	CSVEAVQFTEAFF
NA	NA	TRBJ1-2	TRBV28	TGTGCCAGCACAACATCAGGGGCCTATAACTATGGCTACACCTTC	CASTTSGAYNYGYTF
NA	NA	TRBJ2-7	TRBV19	TGTGCCAGTAGTATTGCAGGGTACGAGCAGTACTTC	CASSIAGYEQYF
NA	TRBD1	TRBJ2-5	TRBV12-5	TGTGCTAGTGGTGCCGGGACAGGGAGGGTAGATACCCAGTACTTC	CASGAGTGRVDTQYF
NA	NA	TRBJ2-3	TRBV10-3	TGTGCCATCAGTGAGGGGACCGGGGTCGGGGCAGATACGCAGTATTTT	CAISEGTGVGADTQYF
NA	TRBD1	TRBJ2-1	TRBV7-2	TGTGCCAGCAGCGACAGACAGGGTGGGTCCTACAATGAGCAGTTCTTC	CASSDRQGGSYNEQFF
NA	NA	TRBJ1-4	TRBV7-6	TGTGCCAGCAGCTTAGCCACCCCGGGAGGGGAAGGTGAAAAACTGTTTTTT	CASSLATPGGEGEKLFF
few	NA	TRBJ1-2	TRBV27	TGTGCCAGCAGTGCCCCCTGGGGCGGCTACACCTTC	CASSAPWGGYTF
few	NA	TRBJ2-5	TRBV18	TGTGCCAGCTCACCCTTCACGGGGAACCAAGAGACCCAGTACTTC	CASSPFTGNQETQYF
NA	NA	TRBJ1-1	TRBV28	TGTGCCAGCAGTTTTCGTCGGGGAGGGGCTTTCTTT	CASSFRRGGAFF
NA	NA	TRBJ1-6	TRBV30	TGTGCCTGGACCACAGTTACAAATTCACCCCTCCACTTT	CAWTTVTNSPLHF
NA	NA	TRBJ1-2	TRBV4-2	TGTGCCAGCAGCCAAGGGGGGGCATCCTATGGCTACACCTTC	CASSQGGASYGYTF
NA	NA	TRBJ1-3	TRBV28	TGTGCCAGCAGTTTAAATAGGGCAATGGGAGGAAACACCATATATTTT	CASSLNRAMGGNTIYF
NA	TRBD2	TRBJ2-7	TRBV7-9	TGTGCCAGCCGCCTCTTAGCGGGAGAAAACGAGCAGTACTTC	CASRLLAGENEQYF
once	TRBD2	TRBJ2-2	TRBV5-4	TGTGCCAGCAGCTTGGCCAGACTAGCGGGCCGAACCGGGGAGCTGTTTTTT	CASSLARLAGRTGELFF